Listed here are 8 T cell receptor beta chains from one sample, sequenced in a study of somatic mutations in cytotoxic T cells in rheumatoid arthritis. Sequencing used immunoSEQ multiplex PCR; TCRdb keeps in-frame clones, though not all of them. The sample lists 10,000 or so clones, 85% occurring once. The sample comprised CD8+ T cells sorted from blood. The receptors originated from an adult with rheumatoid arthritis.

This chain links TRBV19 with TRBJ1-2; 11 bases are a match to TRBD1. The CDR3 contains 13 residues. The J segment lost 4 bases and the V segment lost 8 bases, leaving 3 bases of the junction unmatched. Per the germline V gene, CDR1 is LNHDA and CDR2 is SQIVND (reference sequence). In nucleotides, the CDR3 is TGTGCCAGTGGACAGGGGGCCATCTATGGCTACACCTTC. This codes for CASGQGAIYGYTF.

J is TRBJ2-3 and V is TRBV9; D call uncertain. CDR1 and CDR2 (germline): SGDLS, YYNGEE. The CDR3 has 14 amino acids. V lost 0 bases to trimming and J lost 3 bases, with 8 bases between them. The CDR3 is CASSVATRTDTQYF. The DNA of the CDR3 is TGTGCCAGCAGCGTAGCTACGAGGACAGATACGCAGTATTTT.

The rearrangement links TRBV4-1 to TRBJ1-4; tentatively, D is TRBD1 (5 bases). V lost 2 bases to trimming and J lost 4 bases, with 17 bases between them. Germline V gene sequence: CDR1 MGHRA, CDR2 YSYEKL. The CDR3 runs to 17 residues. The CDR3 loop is CASSQILRVGSNEKLFF. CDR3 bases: TGCGCCAGCAGCCAAATACTCAGGGTTGGTAGTAATGAAAAACTGTTTTTT.

This chain's CDR3 is CASSLNREEQYF. CDR3 sequence (DNA): TGCGCCAGCAGCTTAAACAGGGAGGAGCAGTACTTC. The V gene is TRBV5-1, the J gene TRBJ2-7, with D tentatively TRBD1 (6 bases). The CDR3 covers 12 residues. Between the trimmed V and J ends, which lost 2 bases and 7 bases, there was a span of 10 bases. In germline, CDR1 is SGHRS, CDR2 YFSETQ.

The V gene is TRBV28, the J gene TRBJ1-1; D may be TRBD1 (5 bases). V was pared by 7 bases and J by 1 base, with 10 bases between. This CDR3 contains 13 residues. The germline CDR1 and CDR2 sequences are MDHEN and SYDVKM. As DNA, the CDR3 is TGTGCCAGCACCCTGACAGCGAACACTGAAGCTTTCTTT. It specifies CASTLTANTEAFF.

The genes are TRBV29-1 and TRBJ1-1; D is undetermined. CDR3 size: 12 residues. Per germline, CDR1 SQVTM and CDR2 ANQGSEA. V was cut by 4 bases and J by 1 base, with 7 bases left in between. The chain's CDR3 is CSVGGKNTEAFF. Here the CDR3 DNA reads TGCAGCGTTGGTGGCAAGAACACTGAAGCTTTCTTT.

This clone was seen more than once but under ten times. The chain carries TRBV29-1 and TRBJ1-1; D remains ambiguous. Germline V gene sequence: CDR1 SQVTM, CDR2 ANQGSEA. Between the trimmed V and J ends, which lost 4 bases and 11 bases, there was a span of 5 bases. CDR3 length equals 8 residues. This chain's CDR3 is CSVGMAFF. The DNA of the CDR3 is TGCAGCGTTGGAATGGCTTTCTTT.

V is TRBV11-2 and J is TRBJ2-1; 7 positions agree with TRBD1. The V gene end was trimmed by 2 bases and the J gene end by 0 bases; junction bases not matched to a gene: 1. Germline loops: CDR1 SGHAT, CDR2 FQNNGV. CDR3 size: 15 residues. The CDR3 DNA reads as TGTGCCAGCAGCTTACCAGGGGGCTCCTACAATGAGCAGTTCTTC. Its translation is CASSLPGGSYNEQFF.